Presented here are 27 T cell receptor beta chains from one specimen sequenced in a study of identical twins. A single record per CDR3 protein comes from TCRdb applying MiXCR to the 5' RACE reads. The sample consists of fewer than 20,000 distinct CDR3 sequences, 69% of them appearing once. Sequenced material: memory (CD45RO+) T cells sorted from blood. The receptors were sampled from a woman between 18 and 30 years old in good health. This table probably holds off-target reads from a library built for another chain.

The V gene is TRBV5-6, the J gene TRBJ2-1; D gene uncertain. Germline CDR1 SGHDT, CDR2 YYEEEE. The CDR3 extends over 14 amino acids. V lost 4 bases, J lost 7 bases, and 15 bases lay in between. CDR3 sequence reads: CASSVEEVWNEQFF. In nucleotides, the CDR3 is TGTGCCAGCAGCGTCGAAGAAGTTTGGAATGAGCAGTTCTTC.

This clonotype has more than one count but fewer than ten. J is TRBJ2-3 and V is TRBV20-1; D is possibly TRBD2 (5 bases). With 4 bases removed from V and 4 bases from J, the gap between germline ends came to 9 bases. Germline assignment: CDR1 DFQATT and CDR2 SNEGSKA (reference sequence). The CDR3 runs 12 residues. The CDR3, as DNA: TGCAGTGCTACCAAGGAGGCAGATACGCAGTATTTT. The encoded protein is CSATKEADTQYF.

This clonotype was observed a handful of times. The chain employs TRBV29-1 and TRBJ2-5; no firm D call. The CDR3 consists of 14 residues. Germline V lookup: CDR1 SQVTM, CDR2 ANQGSEA. Deletions cut 0 bases from V and 7 bases from J, with 15 bases between. The CDR3 region is CSVEDYRRLGTQYF. CDR3 sequence (DNA): TGCAGCGTTGAAGATTATCGCCGCCTAGGGACCCAGTACTTC.

The gene calls are TRBV6-1 and TRBJ1-5; 8 bases map to TRBD1. V shed 6 bases and J 7 bases; nucleotides not matched to a gene: 8. Germline V gene sequence: CDR1 MNHNS, CDR2 SASEGT. The CDR3 length is 14 residues. CDR3 sequence reads: CASRADRERQPQHF. DNA of the CDR3: TGTGCCAGCAGAGCGGACAGGGAAAGGCAGCCCCAGCATTTT.

This chain links TRBV6-2 or TRBV6-3 with TRBJ2-1; TRBD2 might be the D (6 bases). Germline assignment: CDR1 MNHEY and CDR2 SVGEGT. V lost 5 bases, J lost 6 bases, and 14 bases lay in between. CDR3 size: 14 residues. This CDR3 is CASSRRRESNEQFF. DNA of the CDR3: TGTGCCAGCAGTCGTCGGAGGGAGAGCAATGAGCAGTTCTTC.

The chain uses TRBV20-1 and TRBJ1-2; no definite D call. This CDR3 has 12 amino acids. V was trimmed by 1 base and J by 3 bases, leaving 6 bases between them. CDR1 is DFQATT and CDR2 is SNEGSKA in the germline V gene (reference sequence). The CDR3 loop reads CSARGEYYGYTF. The CDR3 DNA reads TGCAGTGCTAGAGGTGAATACTATGGCTACACCTTC.

The gene calls are TRBV6-2 or TRBV6-3 and TRBJ2-1, with TRBD2 matching 7 bases. CDR3 length: 17 amino acids. J was trimmed by 8 bases and V by 0 bases; bases with no gene match: 13. The germline V gene has CDR1 MNHEY and CDR2 SVGEGT. The CDR3 DNA reads TGTGCCAGCAGTTACTCGAGGCCCGGGGGGTCATACGATGAGCAGTTCTTC. It translates to CASSYSRPGGSYDEQFF.

The CDR3 protein is CSAEAPLYNEQFF. CDR3 bases: TGCAGTGCAGAGGCCCCTTTATACAATGAGCAGTTCTTC. The V and J genes are TRBV20-1 and TRBJ2-1, with no clear D. In germline, CDR1 is DFQATT, CDR2 SNEGSKA (reference sequence). Trimming took 6 bases from V and 4 from J, leaving 13 bases between them. The CDR3 runs 13 residues.

V is TRBV4-3 and J is TRBJ2-3; a possible D gene is TRBD2 (5 bases). There are 17 residues in the CDR3. Per the germline V gene, CDR1 is LGHNA and CDR2 is YSLEER. V shed 1 base and J shed 3 bases, with 17 bases lying between them. The CDR3, as DNA: TGCGCCAGCAGCCAAGGAATGGACCCCGCGGGTACAGATACGCAGTATTTT. Protein: CASSQGMDPAGTDTQYF.

This clonotype was seen more than once but under ten times. The chain joins TRBV4-3 to TRBJ2-7; 8 nucleotides align to TRBD1. Trimming cost V 4 bases and J 6 bases; bases outside gene matches: 5. Germline assignment: CDR1 LGHNA and CDR2 YSLEER. The CDR3 sequence is 13 residues long. The CDR3 coding sequence is TGCGCCAGCAGCCCTAGGACAGGGCGCGAGCAGTACTTC. This codes for CASSPRTGREQYF.

This clonotype was seen a single time. The J gene is TRBJ2-5, the V gene TRBV7-9; no definite D call. The germline V gene encodes CDR1 SEHNR and CDR2 FQNEAQ (reference sequence). The CDR3 covers 13 residues. V lost 5 bases, J lost 2 bases, and 9 bases lay in between. CDR3 residues: CASSPTSQETQYF. The CDR3 bases are TGTGCCAGCAGCCCAACTTCTCAAGAGACCCAGTACTTC. Variable domain in full (rest from reference TRBV7-9 and TRBJ2-5): DTGVSQNPRHKITKRGQNVTFRCDPISEHNRLYWYRQTLGQGPEFLTYFQNEAQLEKSRLLSDRFSAERPKGSFSTLEIQRTEQGDSAMYLCASSPTSQETQYFGPGTRLLVL.

The chain carries TRBV20-1 and TRBJ2-5; D might be TRBD1 or TRBD2, each matching 6 bases. The CDR3 runs 12 residues. In germline, CDR1 is DFQATT, CDR2 SNEGSKA (reference sequence). V dropped 5 bases and J dropped 10 bases, with 17 bases sitting between them. In nucleotides, the CDR3 is TGCAGTGCTGATAGGGGGGATGGGAGCCAGTACTTC. Protein: CSADRGDGSQYF.

This rearrangement joins TRBV29-1 to TRBJ2-1; TRBD2 agrees at 8 bases. With V trimmed by 7 bases and J by 3 bases, 5 bases remained unmatched. The CDR3 length is 13 residues. In germline, CDR1 is SQVTM, CDR2 ANQGSEA. This CDR3 is CSGHAGGYNEQFF. The CDR3, as DNA: TGCAGCGGCCACGCGGGAGGCTACAATGAGCAGTTCTTC.

The CDR3 loop reads CASSVGEGTYVPEAFF. CDR3 in DNA: TGTGCCAGCAGCGTAGGGGAGGGGACCTACGTACCTGAAGCTTTCTTT. This rearrangement joins TRBV9 to TRBJ1-1; D might be TRBD1 (5 bases). Trimming left V 0 bases short and J 6 bases short, with 18 bases between. Per germline, CDR1 SGDLS and CDR2 YYNGEE. The CDR3 consists of 16 residues.

The V gene is TRBV11-1, the J gene TRBJ2-7; 8 bases are shared with TRBD2. V gave up 0 bases and J gave up 4 bases; unmatched junction bases: 5. The germline gives CDR1 SGHAT, CDR2 FQDESV (reference sequence). The CDR3 is made up of 15 amino acids. The CDR3 DNA reads TGTGCCAGCAGCTTAGCCAGCGGGGGCCCTTACGAGCAGTACTTC. Its translation is CASSLASGGPYEQYF.

The CDR3 region has the DNA TGCAGCGCCAGTCGTAATATTAGGTCCCACGAGCAGTACTTC. Translating it yields CSASRNIRSHEQYF. The chain employs TRBV29-1 and TRBJ2-7; no definite D call. Looked up from germline, CDR1 is SQVTM and CDR2 is ANQGSEA. This CDR3 contains 14 residues. V lost 7 bases, J lost 5 bases, and 21 bases lay in between.

J is TRBJ2-7 and V is TRBV18; TRBD2 agrees at 7 bases. This CDR3 comprises 15 residues. V lost 3 bases, J lost 3 bases, and 8 bases stayed unmatched. Germline V gene sequence: CDR1 KGHSH, CDR2 LQKENI. The CDR3 spells CASSPSGDYFYEQYF. In nucleotides, the CDR3 is TGTGCCAGCTCACCCAGCGGGGACTATTTCTACGAGCAGTACTTC. The full variable domain, completed using reference TRBV18 and TRBJ2-7, is NAGVMQNPRHLVRRRGQEARLRCSPMKGHSHVYWYRQLPEEGLKFMVYLQKENIIDESGMPKERFSAEFPKEGPSILRIQQVVRGDSAAYFCASSPSGDYFYEQYFGPGTRLTVT.

The rearrangement joins TRBV20-1 to TRBJ1-1; 10 bases agree with TRBD1. Trimming removed 2 bases from V and 10 bases from J; junction bases left unmatched: 7. CDR1 DFQATT and CDR2 SNEGSKA come from the germline V gene (reference sequence). The CDR3 runs to 13 residues. CDR3: CSARKTGGGGAFF. The CDR3 region has the DNA TGCAGTGCTAGAAAGACAGGGGGCGGAGGAGCTTTCTTT.

This clonotype was observed a single time. J is TRBJ1-2 and V is TRBV6-1, with 10 bases identical to TRBD1. The CDR3 sequence is 12 residues long. J gave up 8 bases and V 8 bases, and 5 bases lay outside the gene matches. CDR1 MNHNS and CDR2 SASEGT come from the germline V gene. The CDR3 sequence: CASLDRGRGYTF. CDR3 DNA sequence: TGTGCCAGCCTTGACAGGGGGCGAGGCTACACCTTC.

The chain joins TRBV29-1 to TRBJ1-3; perhaps TRBD1 as D (5 bases). The CDR3 is 14 amino acids. Germline V gene lookup returns CDR1 SQVTM and CDR2 ANQGSEA. V was cut by 5 bases and J by 0 bases, with 11 bases left in between. CDR3 region: CSVQGLNSGNTIYF. The DNA for the CDR3 is TGCAGCGTTCAGGGACTGAACTCTGGAAACACCATATATTTT.

The rearrangement uses TRBV6-2 or TRBV6-3 and TRBJ2-1; D may match TRBD1 or TRBD2 (5 bases each). Germline V lookup: CDR1 MNHEY, CDR2 SVGEGT. The CDR3 spans 12 residues. The germline V and J ends were trimmed by 1 base and 8 bases, with 6 bases remaining between them. The CDR3 bases are TGTGCCAGCAGTTACTGGGGGTATGAGCAGTTCTTC. Translated, it gives CASSYWGYEQFF.

The chain couples TRBV2 to TRBJ2-5; unclear D gene. V shed 7 bases and J shed 5 bases, with 14 bases lying between them. This CDR3 has 13 residues. Germline loops: CDR1 SNHLY, CDR2 FYNNEI. The CDR3 nucleotides read TGTGCCAGCACGCGAATCAGCGCGGAGACCCAGTACTTC. This translates into CASTRISAETQYF.

The chain carries TRBV6-2 or TRBV6-3 and TRBJ2-3; 7 bases align to TRBD2. The germline V gene has CDR1 MNHEY and CDR2 SVGEGT. The V segment lost 1 base and the J segment 3 bases; nucleotides outside the gene matches: 10. The length of the CDR3 is 17 residues. The CDR3 nucleotides read TGTGCCAGCAGTTACTTCGTGGGAGGGCCAGTAACAGATACGCAGTATTTT. Amino acid sequence: CASSYFVGGPVTDTQYF.

This chain connects TRBV7-2 to TRBJ2-7, with no clear D. V gave up 0 bases and J gave up 7 bases, with 13 bases separating them. The CDR3 covers 14 residues. Germline values: CDR1 SGHTA, CDR2 FQGNSA. This chain's CDR3 is CASSLATALREQYF. CDR3 bases: TGTGCCAGCAGCTTAGCCACAGCATTACGTGAGCAGTACTTC. Looking up the rest from reference TRBV7-2 and TRBJ2-7 gives the full variable domain: GAGVSQSPSNKVTEKGKDVELRCDPISGHTALYWYRQSLGQGLEFLIYFQGNSAPDKSGLPSDRFSAERTGGSVSTLTIQRTQQEDSAVYLCASSLATALREQYFGPGTRLTVT.

In its sample, this clonotype was seen once. This rearrangement joins TRBV5-1 to TRBJ1-1; 7 nucleotides align to TRBD1. CDR3 length: 11 amino acids. The germline V gene has CDR1 SGHRS and CDR2 YFSETQ. After removal of 5 bases from V and 7 bases from J, the junction contained 2 bases not matched to a gene. CDR3 sequence reads: CASRQGNEAFF. CDR3 DNA: TGCGCCAGCAGACAGGGGAATGAAGCTTTCTTT.

This chain links TRBV10-3 with TRBJ2-7; D unresolved. V was shortened by 10 bases and J by 6 bases, with 22 bases between the two germline ends. The CDR3 runs 14 residues. In germline, CDR1 is ENHRY, CDR2 SYGVKD. This chain's CDR3 is CATRKDGSWGEQYF. For the CDR3, the DNA is TGTGCCACCCGCAAGGACGGCTCATGGGGCGAGCAGTACTTC.

This sequence joins TRBV20-1 and TRBJ2-3, with TRBD2 matching 10 bases. CDR1 is DFQATT and CDR2 is SNEGSKA in the germline V gene (reference sequence). The J segment lost 4 bases and the V segment lost 6 bases, leaving 7 bases of the junction unmatched. The CDR3 consists of 14 residues. CDR3 sequence: CSAVSGREADTQYF. As DNA, the CDR3 is TGCAGTGCGGTCAGCGGGAGGGAAGCAGATACGCAGTATTTT.